This T cell receptor beta chain originates from a study of preoperative IRX-2 immunotherapy in early breast cancer. Assay: immunoSEQ multiplex PCR; the TCRdb copy retains only in-frame clones and omits some. This sample has some 99,000 clones, with 80% to 90% found just once. V gave up 2 bases and J gave up 2 bases, with 13 bases separating them. Germline values: CDR1 MDHEN, CDR2 SYDVKM. This CDR3 has 15 residues. The treatment was: preoperative locoregional IRX-2 cytokine immunotherapy. Samples came from a phase Ib trial of preoperative locoregional IRX-2 cytokine immunotherapy. This rearrangement joins TRBV28 to TRBJ2-7; D not certain. Material: tumor tissue, obtained after IRX-2 immunotherapy. The clonotype comes from a human donor with breast cancer. This chain's CDR3 is CASSLRVLLTYEQYF. The CDR3, as DNA: TGTGCCAGCAGTTTACGGGTGCTGCTGACCTACGAGCAGTACTTC. Complete variable domain (other parts from reference TRBV28 and TRBJ2-7): DVKVTQSSRYLVKRTGEKVFLECVQDMDHENMFWYRQDPGLGLRLIYFSYDVKMKEKGDIPEGYSVSREKKERFSLILESASTNQTSMYLCASSLRVLLTYEQYFGPGTRLTVT.